This TCR beta chain stems from a study of T cell clonotyping in hematopoietic cell transplantation. The study's findings and limits: After transplant, recipient diversity fell while pathologically expanded clonotypes grew through day 180. At the given depth, recipient repertoires were over 97% de novo clonotypes. Higher Inverse Simpson Index values in graft donor and pretransplant recipient predicted broader posttransplant TCR diversity. CD4 and CD8 repertoire contributions could not be separated without sorting.

Worth noting for this clone: What it recognizes is unknown.

The assay was immunoSEQ multiplex PCR, and TCRdb's table has in-frame clones only and misses some. The sample has over 35,000 clones, around nine tenths seen once; the top ten hold about 2%. The sequence was collected from a woman between 40 and 50 years old in good health. Some clones in this sample may be carry-over from other donors' samples. Input material: peripheral blood mononuclear cells.

The CDR3 bases are TGTGCCAGCAGCCACGGGACAGCTAACTATGGCTACACCTTC. Translating gives CASSHGTANYGYTF. This rearrangement joins TRBV5-4 to TRBJ1-2, with 7 positions matching TRBD1. This CDR3 region has 14 residues. The V and J ends lost 4 bases and 0 bases, in that order; junction bases with no gene match: 3. The germline gives CDR1 SGHNT, CDR2 YYREEE (reference sequence).